This passage covers 22 T cell receptor beta chains from one sample sequenced in a study of Graves' ophthalmopathy and Graves' hyperthyroidism. For repertoire sequencing, the TCR beta CDR3 regions were amplified from RNA transcripts. Following a first-round RT-PCR that used HTBI primers, a second-round multiplex PCR was carried out. A single record per CDR3 protein comes from TCRdb applying MiXCR to the multiplex PCR reads. The sample lists more than 1,000,000 distinct CDR3 sequences; less than 45% were seen once. Sequencing was done on a sample of peripheral blood or thyroid tissue (not recorded which). The receptors originated from an adult man with Graves' hyperthyroidism.

The chain links TRBV5-1 to TRBJ1-1, with 9 bases fitting TRBD1. V gave up 0 bases and J gave up 2 bases; unmatched junction bases: 5. This CDR3 has 16 residues. CDR1 is SGHRS and CDR2 is YFSETQ in the germline V gene. CDR3 DNA: TGCGCCAGCAGCTTGGGGACAGGGGCGTATAACACTGAAGCTTTCTTT. Translating gives CASSLGTGAYNTEAFF. Looking up the rest from reference TRBV5-1 and TRBJ1-1 gives the full variable domain: KAGVTQTPRYLIKTRGQQVTLSCSPISGHRSVSWYQQTPGQGLQFLFEYFSETQRNKGNFPGRFSGRQFSNSRSEMNVSTLELGDSALYLCASSLGTGAYNTEAFFGQGTRLTVV.

This clonotype was observed a few times. V gene TRBV7-2 combines with J gene TRBJ1-4, with a possible D match to TRBD1 (5 bases). CDR1 is SGHTA, CDR2 FQGNSA, per germline. V was clipped by 5 bases and J by 7 bases, with 14 bases between them. The CDR3 consists of 14 residues. CDR3 residues: CASSHPGPGEKLFF. The CDR3 DNA reads TGTGCCAGCAGCCACCCGGGACCCGGTGAAAAACTGTTTTTT.

This clonotype was counted between two and nine times. The rearrangement uses TRBV4-3 and TRBJ2-7; 8 bases match TRBD1. The germline gives CDR1 LGHNA, CDR2 YSLEER. This CDR3 region has 16 residues. V lost 0 bases to trimming and J lost 5 bases; unmatched junction nucleotides: 9. The CDR3 DNA sequence: TGCGCCAGCAGCCAAGATAGGAAACAGGGGGTCGACGAGCAGTACTTC. It specifies CASSQDRKQGVDEQYF.

This clonotype was seen more than once but under ten times. The chain links TRBV9 to TRBJ2-5, with 11 bases fitting TRBD2. In germline, CDR1 is SGDLS, CDR2 YYNGEE. Losses at the gene ends were 4 bases for V and 3 bases for J; bases not matched to a gene: 8. There are 16 residues in the CDR3. The CDR3 reads CASSYTSGRGEETQYF. CDR3 DNA: TGTGCCAGCAGCTATACTAGCGGGAGAGGTGAAGAGACCCAGTACTTC.

This clonotype has at least ten counts. The chain combines TRBV2 with TRBJ2-7; 9 nucleotides align to TRBD1. V was clipped by 6 bases and J by 2 bases; unmatched bases: 8. The CDR3 consists of 15 residues. The germline gives CDR1 SNHLY, CDR2 FYNNEI. The CDR3 sequence is CASSGGQGLTYEQYF. The CDR3 nucleotides are TGTGCCAGCAGCGGGGGACAGGGCCTTACCTACGAGCAGTACTTC. The full variable domain, with the rest looked up from reference TRBV2 and TRBJ2-7, is EPEVTQTPSHQVTQMGQEVILRCVPISNHLYFYWYRQILGQKVEFLVSFYNNEISEKSEIFDDQFSVERPDGSNFTLKIRSTKLEDSAMYFCASSGGQGLTYEQYFGPGTRLTVT.

The chain carries TRBV10-3 and TRBJ1-2; D uncertain. Germline CDR1 is ENHRY and CDR2 is SYGVKD. This CDR3 contains 14 residues. V lost 10 bases, J lost 3 bases, and 18 bases lay in between. The CDR3 DNA sequence: TGTGCCACCGTCTCTCGGGGATCTGACTATGGCTACACCTTC. Encoded protein: CATVSRGSDYGYTF.

This clonotype was counted a few times. The chain is built from TRBV4-1 and TRBJ1-3, with D uncertain. Germline assignment: CDR1 MGHRA and CDR2 YSYEKL. The CDR3 sequence is 12 residues long. V was shortened by 1 base and J by 6 bases, with 4 bases between the two germline ends. CDR3 region: CASSQGVNTIYF. The CDR3, as DNA: TGCGCCAGCAGCCAAGGGGTAAACACCATATATTTT.

This clonotype was detected a few times. V is TRBV4-1 and J is TRBJ1-4; 9 positions agree with TRBD1. Trimming cost V 4 bases and J 7 bases; bases outside gene matches: 10. CDR1 is MGHRA, CDR2 YSYEKL, per germline. CDR3 size: 16 residues. The CDR3 sequence is CASSRRQGGRVEKLFF. The CDR3 nucleotides are TGCGCCAGCAGCCGACGACAGGGGGGAAGAGTTGAAAAACTGTTTTTT.

In this sample, this clonotype turned up a few times. V gene TRBV18 combines with J gene TRBJ2-5; 8 positions match TRBD1. This CDR3 is 15 amino acids long. Germline assignment: CDR1 KGHSH and CDR2 LQKENI. Germline trimming cut 3 bases from V and 5 bases from J; bases unmatched to any gene: 8. This CDR3 is CASSPPTGARETQYF. The CDR3 DNA reads as TGTGCCAGCTCACCCCCGACAGGGGCGCGGGAGACCCAGTACTTC.

This clonotype turned up a few times. The chain carries TRBV15 and TRBJ2-3; D gene ambiguous. Germline V lookup: CDR1 LNHNV, CDR2 YYDKDF (reference sequence). CDR3 length: 17 amino acids. V lost 2 bases, J lost 2 bases, and 17 bases lay in between. The CDR3 loop is CATSRPYRQLITDTQYF. CDR3 nucleotide sequence: TGTGCCACCAGCAGACCCTACCGACAACTCATCACAGATACGCAGTATTTT.

J is TRBJ2-5 and V is TRBV2, with D maybe TRBD2 (5 bases). Germline V lookup: CDR1 SNHLY, CDR2 FYNNEI. V was trimmed by 7 bases and J by 4 bases, leaving 16 bases between them. The CDR3 consists of 14 residues. This chain's CDR3 is CASTLGLFGETQYF. CDR3 sequence (DNA): TGTGCCAGCACCCTTGGACTGTTCGGAGAGACCCAGTACTTC. The entire variable domain, with the rest obtained from reference TRBV2 and TRBJ2-5, is as follows: EPEVTQTPSHQVTQMGQEVILRCVPISNHLYFYWYRQILGQKVEFLVSFYNNEISEKSEIFDDQFSVERPDGSNFTLKIRSTKLEDSAMYFCASTLGLFGETQYFGPGTRLLVL.

The V call is TRBV25-1, the J call TRBJ1-5; TRBD1 matches at 8 bases. The CDR3 loop spans 16 amino acids. Per the germline V gene, CDR1 is MGHDK and CDR2 is SYGVNS. With V trimmed by 4 bases and J by 2 bases, 7 bases remained unmatched. CDR3 region: CASSGTGGEGNQPQHF. As DNA, the CDR3 is TGTGCCAGCAGTGGAACAGGGGGTGAAGGCAATCAGCCCCAGCATTTT.

By share, this clonotype ranks as large. The V and J genes are TRBV9 and TRBJ2-7; D gene ambiguous. This CDR3 comprises 13 residues. Germline V gene lookup returns CDR1 SGDLS and CDR2 YYNGEE. V lost 0 bases to trimming and J lost 6 bases, with 10 bases between them. The CDR3 bases are TGTGCCAGCAGCGTAGAGATAAGGTCCGAGCAGTACTTC. Translated, it gives CASSVEIRSEQYF.

The table lists this clonotype with many counts. J is TRBJ1-2 and V is TRBV7-9, with a tentative D call TRBD1 (5 bases). The CDR3 has 15 amino acids. V dropped 7 bases and J dropped 0 bases, with 15 bases sitting between them. CDR1 SEHNR and CDR2 FQNEAQ come from the germline V gene (reference sequence). The CDR3 loop reads CASMGFDSSNYGYTF. CDR3 coding DNA: TGTGCCAGCATGGGGTTCGACAGTTCTAACTATGGCTACACCTTC.

This clonotype was observed a handful of times. The CDR3 sequence is CASSLFPPQGTYEQYF. Written as DNA, the CDR3 is TGTGCCAGCAGCTTATTCCCCCCCCAGGGGACGTACGAGCAGTACTTC. The chain combines TRBV7-2 with TRBJ2-7; the D gene is possibly TRBD1 (6 bases). In germline, CDR1 is SGHTA, CDR2 FQGNSA. Trimming removed 2 bases from V and 4 bases from J, with 18 bases in between. CDR3 size: 16 residues. Complete variable domain (other parts from reference TRBV7-2 and TRBJ2-7): GAGVSQSPSNKVTEKGKDVELRCDPISGHTALYWYRQSLGQGLEFLIYFQGNSAPDKSGLPSDRFSAERTGGSVSTLTIQRTQQEDSAVYLCASSLFPPQGTYEQYFGPGTRLTVT.

This clonotype was detected many times. The V call is TRBV7-9, the J call TRBJ1-1; 11 bases align to TRBD1. V trimming: 5 bases; J trimming: 2 bases; junction bases outside the gene matches: 7. The germline V gene encodes CDR1 SEHNR and CDR2 FQNEAQ (reference sequence). The CDR3 length is 16 residues. As DNA, the CDR3 is TGTGCCAGCAGCCCCTACGGGACAGGGGGAAACACTGAAGCTTTCTTT. Amino acid sequence: CASSPYGTGGNTEAFF. Using reference TRBV7-9 and TRBJ1-1 for the parts outside the CDR3, the full variable domain is DTGVSQNPRHKITKRGQNVTFRCDPISEHNRLYWYRQTLGQGPEFLTYFQNEAQLEKSRLLSDRFSAERPKGSFSTLEIQRTEQGDSAMYLCASSPYGTGGNTEAFFGQGTRLTVV.

This clonotype was picked up many times. The chain joins TRBV29-1 to TRBJ1-2; 7 bases fit TRBD1. The germline V gene has CDR1 SQVTM and CDR2 ANQGSEA. This CDR3 comprises 12 residues. V lost 7 bases, J lost 7 bases, and 9 bases stayed unmatched. In DNA form, the CDR3 reads TGCAGCGGACTACAGGGGTCTGGTGGCTACACCTTC. Its translation is CSGLQGSGGYTF. Together with reference TRBV29-1 and TRBJ1-2, the CDR3 gives the full variable domain: SAVISQKPSRDICQRGTSLTIQCQVDSQVTMMFWYRQQPGQSLTLIATANQGSEATYESGFVIDKFPISRPNLTFSTLTVSNMSPEDSSIYLCSGLQGSGGYTFGSGTRLTVV.

This clonotype was counted at least ten times. V is TRBV29-1 and J is TRBJ2-7, with D perhaps being TRBD1 or TRBD2 (5 bases each). Germline V gene sequence: CDR1 SQVTM, CDR2 ANQGSEA. Trimming cost V 5 bases and J 6 bases, with 26 bases left between them. The CDR3 loop spans 16 amino acids. The CDR3 spells CSVFGVPGPGSREQYF. The CDR3 DNA is TGCAGCGTTTTTGGGGTACCGGGACCGGGGTCGCGCGAGCAGTACTTC.

In its sample, this clonotype was seen many times. This sequence joins TRBV7-3 and TRBJ2-7; D may match TRBD1 or TRBD2 (5 bases each). V was cut by 3 bases and J by 2 bases, with 14 bases left in between. The CDR3 totals 15 residues. Germline assignment: CDR1 SGHTA and CDR2 FQGTGA. The CDR3 DNA follows: TGTGCCAGCAGCTTCATGGTTGGGGACCCCTACGAGCAGTACTTC. Translating it yields CASSFMVGDPYEQYF.

The rearrangement links TRBV27 to TRBJ2-5; TRBD1 aligns across 10 bases. V lost 6 bases to trimming and J lost 1 base; unmatched junction nucleotides: 5. This CDR3 has 15 residues. Germline CDR1 reads MNHEY; CDR2 reads SMNVEV (reference sequence). The CDR3 DNA reads as TGTGCCAGCAGCAAGACAGGGGGCCGCCAAGAGACCCAGTACTTC. The encoded protein is CASSKTGGRQETQYF.

This chain connects TRBV20-1 to TRBJ1-2; D is undetermined. Germline V gene sequence: CDR1 DFQATT, CDR2 SNEGSKA (reference sequence). CDR3 length: 13 amino acids. Trimming stripped 1 base from V and 6 bases from J, with 12 bases between. The CDR3 is CSARVVSRHGYTF. The CDR3 nucleotides read TGCAGTGCTAGAGTAGTAAGTCGGCATGGCTACACCTTC.

The chain has TRBV10-3 and TRBJ1-5; perhaps TRBD1 as D (5 bases). Germline-derived CDR1 and CDR2 are ENHRY and SYGVKD. This CDR3 contains 15 residues. V was clipped by 8 bases and J by 1 base, with 15 bases between them. CDR3 sequence (DNA): TGTGCCATCCGGGGCAGGGATGGGAGCAATCAGCCCCAGCATTTT. Translated: CAIRGRDGSNQPQHF.